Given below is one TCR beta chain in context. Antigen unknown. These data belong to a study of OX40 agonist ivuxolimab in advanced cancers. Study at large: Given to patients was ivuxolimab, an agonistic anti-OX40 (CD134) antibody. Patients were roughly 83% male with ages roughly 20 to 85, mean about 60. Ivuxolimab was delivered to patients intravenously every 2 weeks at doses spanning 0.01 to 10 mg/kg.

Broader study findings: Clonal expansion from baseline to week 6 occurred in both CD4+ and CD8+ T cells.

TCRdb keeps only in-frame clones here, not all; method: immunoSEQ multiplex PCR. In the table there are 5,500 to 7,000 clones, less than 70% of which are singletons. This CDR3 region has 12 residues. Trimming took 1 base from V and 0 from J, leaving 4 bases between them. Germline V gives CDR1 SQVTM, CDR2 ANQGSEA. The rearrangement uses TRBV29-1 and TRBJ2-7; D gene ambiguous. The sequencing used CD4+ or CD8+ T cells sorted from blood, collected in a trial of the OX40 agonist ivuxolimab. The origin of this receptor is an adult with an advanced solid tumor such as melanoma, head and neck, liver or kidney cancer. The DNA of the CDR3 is TGCAGCGTTGAAGGGGACTCCTACGAGCAGTACTTC. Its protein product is CSVEGDSYEQYF.